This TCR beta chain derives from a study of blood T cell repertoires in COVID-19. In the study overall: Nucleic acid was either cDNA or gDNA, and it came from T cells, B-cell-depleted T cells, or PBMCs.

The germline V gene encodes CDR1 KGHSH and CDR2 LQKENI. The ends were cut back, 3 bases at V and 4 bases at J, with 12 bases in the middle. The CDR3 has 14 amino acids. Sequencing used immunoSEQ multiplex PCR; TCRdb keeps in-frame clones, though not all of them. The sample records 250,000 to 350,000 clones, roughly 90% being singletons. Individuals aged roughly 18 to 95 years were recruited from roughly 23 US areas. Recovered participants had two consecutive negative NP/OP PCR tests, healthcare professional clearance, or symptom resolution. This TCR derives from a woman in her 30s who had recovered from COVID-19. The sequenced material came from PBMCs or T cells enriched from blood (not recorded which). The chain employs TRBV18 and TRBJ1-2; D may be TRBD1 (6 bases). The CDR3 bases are TGTGCCAGCTCACCGGACAGAACCGGCTATGGCTACACCTTC. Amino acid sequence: CASSPDRTGYGYTF.